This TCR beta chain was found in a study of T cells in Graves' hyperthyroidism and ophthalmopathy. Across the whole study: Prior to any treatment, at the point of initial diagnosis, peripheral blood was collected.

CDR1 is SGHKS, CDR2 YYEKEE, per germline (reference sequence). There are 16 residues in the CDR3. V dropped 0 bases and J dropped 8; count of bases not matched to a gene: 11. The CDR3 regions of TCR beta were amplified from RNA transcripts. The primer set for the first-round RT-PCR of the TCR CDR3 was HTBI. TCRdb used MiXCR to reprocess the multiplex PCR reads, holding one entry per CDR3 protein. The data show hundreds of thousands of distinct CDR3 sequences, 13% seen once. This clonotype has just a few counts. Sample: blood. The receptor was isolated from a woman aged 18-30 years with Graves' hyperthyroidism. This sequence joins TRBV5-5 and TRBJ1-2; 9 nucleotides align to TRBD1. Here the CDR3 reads CASSLEQGARRGGYTF. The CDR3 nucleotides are TGTGCCAGCAGCTTGGAACAGGGGGCGAGAAGGGGAGGCTACACCTTC.